This paragraph reports one T cell receptor (beta chain). Its antigen is unidentified. The protocol was immunoSEQ multiplex PCR, while the TCRdb copy is restricted to in-frame clones and leaves out a portion. The profile covers 70,000 to 90,000 clones, with approximately 83% appearing a single time and over 10% taken by the ten largest. The data were taken from a study of T cell responses to AZD1222 COVID-19 vaccine. Points from the study as a whole: Nearly half of the spike-specific TCRs reportedly recognize variant regions that carry no mutations.

The V gene lost 1 base and the J gene lost 9 bases, with 13 bases spanning the gap. Germline values: CDR1 LNHDA, CDR2 SQIVND (reference sequence). CDR3 length equals 14 residues. The sequencing here drew on peripheral blood, taken 28 days after the second AZD1222 dose. The chain is built from TRBV19 and TRBJ2-1; a possible D gene is TRBD1 (7 bases). The sequence derives from an adult who received the AZD1222 COVID-19 vaccine. The CDR3 bases are TGTGCCAGTAGTATAGTCGGGGGACAGTCTGAGCAGTTCTTC. Translating gives CASSIVGGQSEQFF.